The present entry profiles one TCR beta chain with its context. Antigen: not known. The source of the sample is a study of T cells in localized non-small cell lung cancer. Notes on the study in general: Elevated circulating T cell density in blood was associated with longer overall survival. Adjacent lung was found to contain a median approximately 60 of the top 100 tumor clones. The tumor had only one region sequenced, so heterogeneity remains possible.

The protocol was immunoSEQ multiplex PCR, while the TCRdb copy is restricted to in-frame clones and leaves out a portion. The sample holds about 2,600 clones, around 30% seen once. The starting material was lung tumor tissue, obtained before any cancer treatment. The source of this sequence is a man between 40 and 69 years old with stage I lung adenocarcinoma.

CDR3 in amino acids: CASRGTTEETQYF. CDR3 DNA: TGTGCCAGCAGGGGAACGACGGAGGAGACCCAGTACTTC. This chain connects TRBV28 to TRBJ2-5; D ambiguous. V shed 6 bases and J shed 5 bases, with 13 bases lying between them. Germline lookup yields CDR1 MDHEN and CDR2 SYDVKM. The CDR3 extends over 13 amino acids.